This T cell receptor beta chain was captured by sequencing in a study of cytomegalovirus exposure and HLA in healthy donors. Study findings and constraints: Per published accounts, TCR beta sequences correctly predicted the HLA-A and HLA-B alleles of most subjects. In a later analysis, compared with equally common non-associated chains, HLA-associated beta chains were more expanded.

Primers for the PCR totalled 60 Vbeta and 13 Jbeta. In the original analysis: Per a later analysis, the number of unique TCR beta chains was around 80 million, of which roughly 10 million were shared. Repertoires were generated with immunoSEQ multiplex PCR, while TCRdb's copy carries only in-frame clones and drops some. The DNA was the basis for D and trimming; V, J and clone size are from that table. This table holds more than 90,000 clones, roughly 83% found once. Germline loops: CDR1 LNHDA, CDR2 SQIVND (reference sequence). The CDR3 runs 18 residues. To note about this clone: Its antigen is still unknown. Germline is not matched at one junction end, which may reflect a read error.

The donors, nominally healthy at sampling, likely had unrecorded immune exposures. Sample: PBMCs. The sequence derives from a woman aged 18-29 years in good health and CMV-seropositive. The gene calls are TRBV19 and TRBJ2-2, with TRBD1 identical over 7 bases. CDR3 amino acids: CATSPVEGGPLLTGELFF. CDR3 coding DNA: TGTGCCACTAGTCCAGTAGAAGGGGGCCCTCTACTCACCGGGGAGCTGTTTTTT.